One sample yielded the 3 T cell receptor beta chains listed below, sequenced in a study of blood T cell repertoires in COVID-19. The data were produced by immunoSEQ multiplex PCR, yet TCRdb's version contains in-frame clones alone and is incomplete. The data show about 73,000 clones, around 80% seen once. The sequenced sample consisted of peripheral blood. These receptors were collected from a man aged 45 to 65 with active COVID-19.

This sequence joins TRBV20-1 and TRBJ1-5; 10 bases are shared with TRBD1. CDR1 and CDR2 (germline): DFQATT, SNEGSKA (reference sequence). The CDR3 consists of 11 residues. The ends lost 6 bases at V and 15 bases at J; junction bases unmatched: 8. The CDR3 sequence is CSASTGGARHF. CDR3 sequence (DNA): TGCAGTGCATCGACAGGGGGCGCGCGGCATTTT.

J is TRBJ2-2 and V is TRBV5-1; 16 bases fit TRBD2. This CDR3 region has 17 residues. Germline V CDR1 and CDR2: SGHRS, YFSETQ. The V and J ends lost 5 bases and 3 bases, in that order; junction bases with no gene match: 4. The CDR3 protein is CASRGLAGGPDTGELFF. In DNA, the CDR3 is TGCGCCAGCAGGGGACTAGCGGGGGGGCCGGACACCGGGGAGCTGTTTTTT.

A single count supports this clone. The chain couples TRBV18 to TRBJ1-1, with D unresolved. V was pared by 3 bases and J by 7 bases, with 12 bases between. CDR3 size: 13 residues. Per germline, CDR1 KGHSH and CDR2 LQKENI. For the CDR3, the DNA is TGTGCCAGCTCACCCTCTTTGACACTTGAAGCTTTCTTT. Translation gives CASSPSLTLEAFF. Full variable domain (rest looked up from reference TRBV18 and TRBJ1-1): NAGVMQNPRHLVRRRGQEARLRCSPMKGHSHVYWYRQLPEEGLKFMVYLQKENIIDESGMPKERFSAEFPKEGPSILRIQQVVRGDSAAYFCASSPSLTLEAFFGQGTRLTVV.